This T cell receptor beta chain was captured in a study of blood T cell repertoires in COVID-19. Study-level background: COVID-19 samples collected from the United States, Italy and Spain covered acute and convalescent phases.

Original processing notes: From reference gene primer amplification, estimates of nucleated cell counts were derived. Clones were sequenced by immunoSEQ multiplex PCR, and TCRdb holds only the in-frame ones, with some missing. V and J calls and clone size follow that table, whereas D and trimming were derived from the DNA. The table shows 100,000 to 150,000 clones, with around four fifths occurring only once. This clone has only one observation. Material: peripheral blood. This TCR derives from a man older than 75 with active or convalescent COVID-19.

In DNA form, the CDR3 reads TGTGCCAGCAGTTCCTTGGAGGGTAGGATCTATGGCTACACCTTC. It translates to CASSSLEGRIYGYTF. This rearrangement joins TRBV6-2 or TRBV6-3 to TRBJ1-2; no reliable D call. This CDR3 contains 15 residues. V lost 4 bases to trimming and J lost 4 bases, with 16 bases between them. CDR1 is MNHEY and CDR2 is SVGEGT in the germline V gene.